The 7 T cell receptor beta chains in this list originate from one sample, sequenced in a study of Tregs in tolerant kidney transplant recipients. Sequencing used immunoSEQ multiplex PCR; TCRdb keeps in-frame clones, though not all of them. The data show about 68,000 clones, with roughly 84% seen just once and approximately 4.8% held by the top ten. Sequenced material: CD4+ T cells from blood. Every receptor here comes from a human donor in good health.

The chain combines TRBV2 with TRBJ2-5, with 9 bases fitting TRBD2. The CDR3 runs to 15 residues. CDR1 is SNHLY and CDR2 is FYNNEI in the germline V gene. Trimming took 8 bases from V and 5 from J; bases not matched to a gene: 12. The CDR3 here is CASVRAGGAVETQYF. CDR3 nucleotides: TGTGCCAGCGTAAGAGCGGGGGGCGCCGTGGAGACCCAGTACTTC. Full variable domain (remainder filled in from reference TRBV2 and TRBJ2-5): EPEVTQTPSHQVTQMGQEVILRCVPISNHLYFYWYRQILGQKVEFLVSFYNNEISEKSEIFDDQFSVERPDGSNFTLKIRSTKLEDSAMYFCASVRAGGAVETQYFGPGTRLLVL.

The chain is built from TRBV7-6 and TRBJ1-2; no clear D. The CDR3 is 12 residues long. V lost 4 bases to trimming and J lost 8 bases, with 11 bases between them. Germline lookup yields CDR1 SGHVS and CDR2 FNYEAQ. In nucleotides, the CDR3 is TGTGCCAGCAGCTCCCCGGATGGCGGCTACACCTTC. Translating it yields CASSSPDGGYTF. Complete variable domain (other parts from reference TRBV7-6 and TRBJ1-2): GAGVSQSPRYKVTKRGQDVALRCDPISGHVSLYWYRQALGQGPEFLTYFNYEAQQDKSGLPNDRFSAERPEGSISTLTIQRTEQRDSAMYRCASSSPDGGYTFGSGTRLTVV.

By share, this clone ranks as medium-sized (0.01 to 0.1%). In the same sample, other DNA sequences code for this CDR3. This sequence joins TRBV7-3 and TRBJ1-1, with D uncertain. V lost 2 bases and J lost 1, with 5 bases in between. The CDR3 covers 13 residues. CDR1 and CDR2 from the germline V gene are SGHTA and FQGTGA. As DNA, the CDR3 is TGTGCCAGCAGCTTAGAGGCGAACACTGAAGCTTTCTTT. It yields the protein CASSLEANTEAFF.

The rearrangement links TRBV6-6 to TRBJ2-4; D not resolved. CDR3 length: 12 residues. Germline V gene lookup returns CDR1 MNHNY and CDR2 SVGAGI (reference sequence). CDR3 amino acids: CVRITPENIQYF. Written as DNA, the CDR3 is TGTGTCCGAATAACGCCCGAAAACATTCAGTACTTC.

The chain is built from TRBV7-9 and TRBJ1-5; a possible D gene is TRBD1 (6 bases). The CDR3 runs to 15 residues. Germline V lookup: CDR1 SEHNR, CDR2 FQNEAQ (reference sequence). V was clipped by 1 base and J by 4 bases, with 11 bases between them. CDR3 nucleotides: TGTGCCAGCAGCTTAGGGGGGCCCTTAAATCAGCCCCAGCATTTT. Translation: CASSLGGPLNQPQHF.

The chain carries TRBV5-1 and TRBJ2-5; 10 bases fit TRBD1. The CDR3 is made up of 15 amino acids. Losses at the gene ends were 1 base for V and 3 bases for J; bases not matched to a gene: 3. Germline CDR1 and CDR2: SGHRS and YFSETQ. Here the CDR3 DNA reads TGCGCCAGCAGCTTGTACGGGACAGGGGAAGAGACCCAGTACTTC. Translation gives CASSLYGTGEETQYF.

The chain has TRBV7-3 and TRBJ2-3; D ambiguous. Germline CDR1 reads SGHTA; CDR2 reads FQGTGA. With 5 bases removed from V and 2 bases from J, the gap between germline ends came to 14 bases. The length of the CDR3 is 15 residues. The CDR3 DNA is TGTGCCAGCAGCCCCTTGGGTCAGCCCACAGATACGCAGTATTTT. Translation: CASSPLGQPTDTQYF.